A selection of T cell receptor beta chains follows, all from one sample in a study of CXCR3-negative and CXCR3-positive naive CD8 T cells. TCRdb re-called the 5' RACE reads; every CDR3 protein appears as one record, without DNA. Its clone listing holds about 62,000 distinct CDR3 sequences. Specimen: naive CXCR3- CD8+ T cells from blood. Receptors originate from a human donor in good health. Some clones in this sample may be carry-over from other donors' samples. Each CDR3 is given with its conserved first and last residue.

cdr3_length | j_call | v_call | cdr3_aa
14 | TRBJ1-6 | TRBV21-1 | CASSNGTGNSPLHF
14 | TRBJ2-5 | TRBV29-1 | CSVVPPKYQETQYF
13 | TRBJ1-2 | TRBV5-5 | CASSLSLAPGYTF
15 | TRBJ1-4 | TRBV28 | CASSKQQGADEKLFF
19 | TRBJ2-1 | TRBV6-2/TRBV6-3 | CASSTPVQRGPSSYNEQFF
14 | TRBJ1-1 | TRBV9 | CASSVASGDTEAFF
20 | TRBJ2-1 | TRBV19 | CASSSSGLAGGLSSYNEQFF
12 | TRBJ2-7 | TRBV7-9 | CASSLANHEQYF
12 | TRBJ2-7 | TRBV28 | CASTTTGYLQYF
18 | TRBJ2-7 | TRBV6-2/TRBV6-3 | CASRTFPRLLAGAYEQYF
18 | TRBJ2-7 | TRBV28 | CASSWRPLTGQESYEQYF
16 | TRBJ2-5 | TRBV20-1 | CSARDLGSGEQETQYF
15 | TRBJ2-7 | TRBV20-1 | CSARPLAGDEPEQYF
15 | TRBJ2-7 | TRBV20-1 | CSARPGLAPSYEQYF
14 | TRBJ1-1 | TRBV7-9 | CASVGPQGPPEAFF
16 | TRBJ2-3 | TRBV7-3 | CASSLGMQRYTDTQYF
14 | TRBJ2-7 | TRBV28 | CASSLPLKIHEQYF
19 | TRBJ2-2 | TRBV6-2/TRBV6-3 | CASSYPGLAGPKNTGELFF
15 | TRBJ1-5 | TRBV2 | CASRSWVGRNQPQHF
15 | TRBJ2-7 | TRBV20-1 | CSARDRLGVRYEQYF
15 | TRBJ2-1 | TRBV28 | CASSSPDRVSNEQFF
13 | TRBJ1-1 | TRBV12-3/TRBV12-4 | CASSSTWAPSVFF
14 | TRBJ1-5 | TRBV7-8 | CASSTGFSNQPQHF
15 | TRBJ2-5 | TRBV12-3/TRBV12-4 | CASSSERGGRKTQYF
16 | TRBJ1-4 | TRBV6-5 | CASSYSNPGSDEKLFF
15 | TRBJ2-5 | TRBV7-3 | CASSRGLAGKETQYF
13 | TRBJ2-7 | TRBV20-1 | CSASGDRDYEQYF
16 | TRBJ2-7 | TRBV5-1 | CASSPGPDLNPYEQYF
15 | TRBJ2-7 | TRBV28 | CASSSGTGRLLEQYF
16 | TRBJ2-1 | TRBV7-9 | CASSLGAGSSYNEQFF
14 | TRBJ1-5 | TRBV12-3/TRBV12-4 | CASRVGPNNQPQHF
16 | TRBJ2-1 | TRBV11-2 | CASRPAGGLPYNEQFF
12 | TRBJ2-3 | TRBV7-9 | CASSFGTDTQYF
13 | TRBJ2-7 | TRBV11-1 | CASSFGVVYEQYF
18 | TRBJ1-5 | TRBV5-6 | CASSLWARTLESNQPQHF
14 | TRBJ2-3 | TRBV29-1 | CSDGLAWDTDTQYF
16 | TRBJ1-5 | TRBV20-1 | CSARDPPQAGNQPQHF
19 | TRBJ2-1 | TRBV11-3 | CASSPAGTSGSDLGNEQFF
18 | TRBJ2-1 | TRBV6-2/TRBV6-3 | CASNPTSGVLVYYNEQFF
12 | TRBJ1-4 | TRBV12-3/TRBV12-4 | CASSGGVEKLFF
12 | TRBJ2-1 | TRBV29-1 | CSVNDISYEQFF
13 | TRBJ2-1 | TRBV7-8 | CASSLEASFEQFF
13 | TRBJ2-5 | TRBV7-7 | CASSPGGGETQYF
16 | TRBJ1-1 | TRBV28 | CASSLGAGGRGTEAFF
15 | TRBJ2-3 | TRBV7-2 | CASSTLAASTDTQYF
15 | TRBJ2-1 | TRBV3-1 | CASRETGSIYNEQFF
15 | TRBJ2-1 | TRBV5-1 | CASSSPSKGENKKFF
18 | TRBJ2-1 | TRBV14 | CASSLLQAGQGGNNEQFF
13 | TRBJ2-5 | TRBV29-1 | CSVDEGDGETQYF
13 | TRBJ2-2 | TRBV29-1 | CSVKNLYTGELFF
11 | TRBJ2-7 | TRBV20-1 | CSAREWGEQYF
17 | TRBJ1-4 | TRBV2 | CASRIDIGWEEREKLFF
18 | TRBJ1-2 | TRBV7-2 | CASSLSIWGQGAQGGYTF
14 | TRBJ2-1 | TRBV29-1 | CSAEPGPSYNEQFF
14 | TRBJ1-6 | TRBV7-9 | CASSLEGYPGALHF
13 | TRBJ2-1 | TRBV6-2/TRBV6-3 | CASGTSGSNEQFF
17 | TRBJ2-3 | TRBV4-1 | CASSRSGTGASTDTQYF
14 | TRBJ1-1 | TRBV9 | CASSVGHLNTEAFF
14 | TRBJ2-7 | TRBV27 | CASRNQRGSYEQYF